A selection of T cell receptor beta chains follows, all from one sample in a study of T cell repertoires in cytomegalovirus infection. A single record per CDR3 protein comes from TCRdb applying MiXCR to the reads. The repertoire has fewer than 300,000 distinct CDR3 sequences, about 23% of them found once; the top ten carry approximately 13%. The sample was PBMCs. Receptor source: a human donor in good health (CMV status not recorded). Some clones in this sample may be carry-over from other donors' samples. The CDR3 runs from the conserved cysteine through the conserved F or W. A D gene is named only where the DNA matches it firmly. Not every row has a clone size; where given, it reads once, few, many or a size class.

14	TRBV20-1	few	TRBJ2-3	TRBD2	CSAGGLVGQDTQYF	TGCAGTGCTGGGGGACTAGTAGGACAAGATACGCAGTATTTT
14	TRBV12-3/TRBV12-4	-	TRBJ1-1	-	CASSLGIVNTEAFF	TGTGCCAGCAGTTTAGGAATCGTGAACACTGAAGCTTTCTTT
15	TRBV9	-	TRBJ2-1	TRBD2	CASSVGGGNYNEQFF	TGTGCCAGCAGCGTGGGGGGAGGGAACTACAATGAGCAGTTCTTC
14	TRBV5-5	-	TRBJ1-2	-	CASSSTPSNYGYTF	TGTGCCAGCAGTTCTACACCGAGCAACTATGGCTACACCTTC
15	TRBV15	-	TRBJ2-5	-	CATSRVRGTQETQYF	TGTGCCACCAGCAGAGTACGGGGGACACAAGAGACCCAGTACTTC
12	TRBV7-2	many	TRBJ1-2	-	CASSRQLYGYTF	TGTGCCAGCAGCCGACAGCTCTATGGCTACACCTTC
12	TRBV28	many	TRBJ1-2	TRBD1	CASSLQGYGYTF	TGTGCCAGCAGCTTACAGGGGTATGGCTACACCTTC
18	TRBV28	many	TRBJ1-5	-	CASSLTRQGGFGDQPQHF	TGTGCCAGCAGCTTGACTAGACAAGGCGGCTTTGGGGATCAGCCCCAGCATTTT
14	TRBV7-2	many	TRBJ2-7	-	CASSLGRQTYEQYF	TGTGCCAGCAGCTTAGGCCGACAGACCTACGAGCAGTACTTC
12	TRBV11-2	-	TRBJ2-7	-	CASSFQAAEQYF	TGTGCCAGCAGCTTCCAGGCGGCGGAGCAGTACTTC
17	TRBV7-2	-	TRBJ1-1	-	CASSFRTGEQMNTEAFF	TGTGCCAGCAGCTTTCGAACGGGGGAGCAGATGAACACTGAAGCTTTCTTT
14	TRBV5-1	few	TRBJ2-3	-	CASGSGESTDTQYF	TGCGCCAGCGGTTCGGGGGAGAGCACAGATACGCAGTATTTT
16	TRBV7-8	-	TRBJ2-3	-	CASSLGQGGGTDTQYF	TGTGCCAGCAGCTTAGGACAAGGAGGGGGCACAGATACGCAGTATTTT
19	TRBV7-6	few	TRBJ2-1	TRBD2	CASSLVPSGGSSSYNEQFF	TGTGCCAGCAGCTTAGTTCCTAGCGGTGGCTCGAGCTCCTACAATGAGCAGTTCTTC
15	TRBV7-2	many	TRBJ2-1	TRBD2	CASSPRGGRYNEQFF	TGTGCCAGCAGCCCCCGTGGCGGGAGGTACAATGAGCAGTTCTTC
14	TRBV2	-	TRBJ1-4	-	CASTHPGVDEKLFF	TGTGCCAGCACTCACCCGGGAGTCGATGAAAAACTGTTTTTT
14	TRBV7-2	many	TRBJ2-5	TRBD2	CASSEGLAVETQYF	TGTGCCAGCAGCGAGGGACTAGCGGTAGAGACCCAGTACTTC
15	TRBV28	few	TRBJ2-7	-	CASRAPYGSSYEQYF	TGTGCCAGCAGGGCCCCCTACGGGAGCTCCTACGAGCAGTACTTC
15	TRBV28	-	TRBJ1-6	-	CASSKGRVFGSPLHF	TGTGCCAGCAGCAAGGGACGGGTTTTTGGTTCACCCCTCCACTTT
14	TRBV27	-	TRBJ2-7	TRBD1	CASSSGQLRYEQYF	TGTGCCAGCAGTTCGGGACAGTTGCGCTACGAGCAGTACTTC
14	TRBV6-5	many	TRBJ1-3	-	CASSWTDSGNTIYF	TGTGCCAGCAGTTGGACTGACTCTGGAAACACCATATATTTT
14	TRBV7-9	many	TRBJ2-7	-	CASSLPGQPYEQYF	TGTGCCAGCAGCTTACCCGGACAGCCCTACGAGCAGTACTTC
12	TRBV19	few	TRBJ1-6	-	CASSTVESPLHF	TGTGCCAGTAGTACCGTAGAATCACCCCTCCACTTT
12	TRBV4-1	-	TRBJ1-1	TRBD1	CASSQRQGEAFF	TGCGCCAGCAGCCAACGACAGGGTGAAGCTTTCTTT
16	TRBV6-1	many	TRBJ1-2	TRBD1	CASSSDGKTGVDGYTF	TGTGCCAGCAGTTCTGACGGAAAGACAGGGGTGGATGGCTACACCTTC
13	TRBV7-2	many	TRBJ1-4	-	CASSLGRFGKLFF	TGTGCCAGCAGCTTAGGGCGATTTGGAAAACTGTTTTTT
20	TRBV27	-	TRBJ2-2	TRBD2	CASSKTKGLAGGPRTGELFF	TGTGCCAGCAGTAAAACCAAGGGGCTAGCGGGGGGGCCGCGCACCGGGGAGCTGTTTTTT
13	TRBV6-5	few	TRBJ2-1	-	CASRAMGNNEQFF	TGTGCCAGCCGGGCCATGGGCAACAATGAGCAGTTCTTC
17	TRBV5-1	few	TRBJ2-7	-	CASSLRNPSALTYEQYF	TGCGCCAGCAGCCTCCGTAATCCTAGCGCTTTAACCTACGAGCAGTACTTC
14	TRBV11-2	few	TRBJ2-3	-	CASSSRGTPDTQYF	TGTGCCAGCAGCTCGCGGGGAACTCCAGATACGCAGTATTTT
12	TRBV2	few	TRBJ2-7	TRBD1	CASSSQGAEQYF	TGTGCCAGCAGTTCACAGGGGGCCGAGCAGTACTTC
11	TRBV10-3	many	TRBJ1-2	-	CAIKGPYGYTF	TGTGCCATCAAGGGGCCCTATGGCTACACCTTC
18	TRBV20-1	-	TRBJ2-7	-	CSASDSARGSGLYTEQYF	TGCAGTGCTAGTGATAGCGCGAGGGGGTCTGGGCTGTACACCGAGCAGTACTTC
16	TRBV19	-	TRBJ2-1	TRBD1	CASSKETGSSYNEQFF	TGTGCCAGTAGTAAGGAGACAGGGAGCTCCTACAATGAGCAGTTCTTC
16	TRBV5-4	-	TRBJ2-1	TRBD2	CASSPGLAGEYNEQFF	TGTGCCAGCAGCCCAGGACTAGCGGGAGAGTACAATGAGCAGTTCTTC
11	TRBV7-2	many	TRBJ2-3	TRBD1	CASSFTGAEYF	TGTGCCAGCAGCTTTACAGGGGCGGAGTATTTT
16	TRBV7-9	many	TRBJ1-6	TRBD1	CASSLASPQGDSPLHF	TGTGCCAGCAGCTTAGCGTCTCCCCAGGGGGATTCACCCCTCCACTTT
16	TRBV7-2	many	TRBJ1-5	-	CASSLDFTGGNQPQHF	TGTGCCAGCAGCTTAGATTTCACGGGGGGTAATCAGCCCCAGCATTTT